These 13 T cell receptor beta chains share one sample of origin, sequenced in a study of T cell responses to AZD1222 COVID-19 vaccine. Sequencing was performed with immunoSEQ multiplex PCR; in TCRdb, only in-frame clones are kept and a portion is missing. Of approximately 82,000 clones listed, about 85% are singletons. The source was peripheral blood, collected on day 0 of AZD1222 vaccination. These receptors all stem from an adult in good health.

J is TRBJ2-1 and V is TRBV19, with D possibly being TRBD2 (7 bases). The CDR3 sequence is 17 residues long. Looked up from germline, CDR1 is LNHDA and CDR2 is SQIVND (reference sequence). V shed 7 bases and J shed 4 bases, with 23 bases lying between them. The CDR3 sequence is CASKSRGRGFDYNEQFF. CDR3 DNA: TGTGCCAGTAAAAGCCGAGGGAGGGGGTTTGATTACAATGAGCAGTTCTTC.

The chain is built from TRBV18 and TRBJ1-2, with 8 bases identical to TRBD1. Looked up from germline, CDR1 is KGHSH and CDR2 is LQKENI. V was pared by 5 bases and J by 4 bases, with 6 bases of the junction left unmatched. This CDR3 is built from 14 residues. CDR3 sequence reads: CASSRTGKGYGYTF. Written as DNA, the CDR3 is TGTGCCAGCTCAAGGACAGGGAAGGGCTATGGCTACACCTTC.

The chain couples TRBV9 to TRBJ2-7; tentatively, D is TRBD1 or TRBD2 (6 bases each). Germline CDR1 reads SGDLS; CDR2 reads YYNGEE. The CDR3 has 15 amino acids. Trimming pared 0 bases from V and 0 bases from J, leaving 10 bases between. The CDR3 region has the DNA TGTGCCAGCAGCGTAGGGGGGGCTAACTCCTACGAGCAGTACTTC. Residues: CASSVGGANSYEQYF.

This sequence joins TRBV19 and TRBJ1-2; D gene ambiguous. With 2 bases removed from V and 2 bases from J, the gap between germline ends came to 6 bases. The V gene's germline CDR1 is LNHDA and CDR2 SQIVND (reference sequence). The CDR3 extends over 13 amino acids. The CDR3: CASSIFKNYGYTF. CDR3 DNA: TGTGCCAGTAGTATATTTAAAAACTATGGCTACACCTTC.

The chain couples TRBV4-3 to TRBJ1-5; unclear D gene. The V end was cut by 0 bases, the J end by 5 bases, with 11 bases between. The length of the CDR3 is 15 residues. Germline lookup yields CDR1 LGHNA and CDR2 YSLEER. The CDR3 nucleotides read TGCGCCAGCAGCCAAGACGTCGCCGGACATCAGCCCCAGCATTTT. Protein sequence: CASSQDVAGHQPQHF.

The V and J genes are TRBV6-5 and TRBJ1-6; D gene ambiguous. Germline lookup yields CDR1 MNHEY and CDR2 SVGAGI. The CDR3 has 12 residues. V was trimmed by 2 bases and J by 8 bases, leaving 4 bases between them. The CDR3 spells CASSYPDSPLHF. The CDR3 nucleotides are TGTGCCAGCAGTTACCCGGATTCACCCCTCCACTTT.

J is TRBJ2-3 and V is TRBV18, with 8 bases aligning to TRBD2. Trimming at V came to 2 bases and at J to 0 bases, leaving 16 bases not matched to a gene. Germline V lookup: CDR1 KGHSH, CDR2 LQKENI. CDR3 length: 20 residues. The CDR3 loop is CASSPLSGGRPTTSTDTQYF. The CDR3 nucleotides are TGTGCCAGCTCACCATTGAGCGGGGGACGCCCAACCACTAGCACAGATACGCAGTATTTT.

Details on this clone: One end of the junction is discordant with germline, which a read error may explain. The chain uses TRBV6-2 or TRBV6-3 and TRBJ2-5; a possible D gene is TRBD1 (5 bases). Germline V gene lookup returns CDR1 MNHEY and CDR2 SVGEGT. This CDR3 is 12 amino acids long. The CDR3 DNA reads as TGTGCCAGCAGCAACACAGGTACCCCCCTGGACTTC. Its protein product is CASSNTGTPLDF.

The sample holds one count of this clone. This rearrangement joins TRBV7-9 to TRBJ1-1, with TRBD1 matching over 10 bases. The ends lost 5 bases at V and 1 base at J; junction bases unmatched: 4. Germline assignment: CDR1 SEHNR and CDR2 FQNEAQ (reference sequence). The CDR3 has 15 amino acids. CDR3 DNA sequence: TGTGCCAGCAGCCCCCGGGACAGGGGGAACACTGAAGCTTTCTTT. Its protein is CASSPRDRGNTEAFF.

The CDR3: CASSPEGYQPQHF. The CDR3 DNA reads TGTGCCAGCAGTCCCGAGGGCTATCAGCCCCAGCATTTT. J is TRBJ1-5 and V is TRBV6-5; D ambiguous. From germline, CDR1 is MNHEY and CDR2 SVGAGI. The CDR3 extends over 13 amino acids. Trimming cost V 5 bases and J 5 bases, with 10 bases left between them.

CDR3: CASSLLPGYYKFF. CDR3 bases: TGTGCCAGCAGTTTATTGCCCGGCTACTATAAGTTCTTC. This chain joins TRBV27 and TRBJ2-1; unclear D gene. Germline V gives CDR1 MNHEY, CDR2 SMNVEV (reference sequence). V lost 1 base to trimming and J lost 14 bases, with 15 bases between them. The CDR3 loop spans 13 amino acids.

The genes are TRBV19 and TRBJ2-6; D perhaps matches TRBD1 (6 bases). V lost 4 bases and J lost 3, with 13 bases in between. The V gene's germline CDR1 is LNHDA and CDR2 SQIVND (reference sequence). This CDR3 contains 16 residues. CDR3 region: CASSKLGAIGANVLTF. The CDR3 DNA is TGTGCCAGTAGTAAGTTGGGGGCGATTGGGGCCAACGTCCTGACTTTC.

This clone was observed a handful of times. The CDR3 sequence: CATSSDSPYQETQYF. The CDR3 DNA follows: TGTGCCACCAGCTCGGACAGTCCCTACCAAGAGACCCAGTACTTC. This chain uses TRBV15 with TRBJ2-5; perhaps TRBD1 as D (6 bases). Germline values: CDR1 LNHNV, CDR2 YYDKDF (reference sequence). The CDR3 is 15 amino acids. V was cut by 5 bases and J by 0 bases, with 13 bases left in between.